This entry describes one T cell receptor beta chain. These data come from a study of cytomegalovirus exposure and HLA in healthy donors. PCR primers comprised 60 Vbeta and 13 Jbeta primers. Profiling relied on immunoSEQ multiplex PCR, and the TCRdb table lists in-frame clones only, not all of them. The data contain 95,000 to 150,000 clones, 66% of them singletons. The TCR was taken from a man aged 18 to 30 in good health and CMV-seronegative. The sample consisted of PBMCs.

The CDR3 DNA sequence: TGTGCCAGCAGCCTAGGAGTTAGGCTAGCGGTCACAGATACGCAGTATTTT. This codes for CASSLGVRLAVTDTQYF. The chain recombines TRBV7-2 with TRBJ2-3; 7 bases fit TRBD2. The CDR3 is made up of 17 amino acids. Trimming took 5 bases from V and 2 from J; bases not matched to a gene: 13. Germline V gene sequence: CDR1 SGHTA, CDR2 FQGNSA.